The clone carrying this T cell receptor beta chain was counted many times. No antigen is known for it. The source of the sample is a study of early T cells in non-severe SARS-CoV-2 infection. A single record per CDR3 protein comes from TCRdb applying MiXCR to the 5' RACE reads. Seen here are about 60,000 distinct CDR3 sequences, more than 8.5% observed once, and the top ten hold 15% to 20%. The ends were cut back, 1 base at V and 0 bases at J, with 3 bases in the middle. Germline values: CDR1 MNHEY, CDR2 SMNVEV (reference sequence). The CDR3 loop spans 13 amino acids. Study outcomes and limitations: Anti-spike CD8 responses were favored by VDJdb matching, which missed private and CD4 specificities.

The chain has TRBV27 and TRBJ1-1; D gene ambiguous. Input material: whole blood. The sequence derives from an adult who was a healthcare worker with PCR-confirmed SARS-CoV-2 infection or an uninfected control (not recorded which). Written as DNA, the CDR3 is TGTGCCAGCAGTTTATTAATGAACACTGAAGCTTTCTTT. Translated: CASSLLMNTEAFF.